The 32 T cell receptor beta chains below were found in one sample sequenced in a study of cytomegalovirus exposure and HLA in healthy donors. Both 60 Vbeta primers and 13 Jbeta primers went into the PCR. Profiling relied on immunoSEQ multiplex PCR, and the TCRdb table lists in-frame clones only, not all of them. The sample has 140,000 to 150,000 clones; about 74% are singletons. The material sequenced was PBMCs. The origin of the receptors is a man aged 35-49 years in good health and CMV-seropositive.

V usage is TRBV11-2 and J usage is TRBJ2-1, with 12 bases identical to TRBD2. Trimming at V came to 1 base and at J to 8 bases, leaving 6 bases not matched to a gene. The CDR3 sequence is 16 residues long. Germline CDR1 and CDR2: SGHAT and FQNNGV. The DNA for the CDR3 is TGTGCCAGCAGCTTAGGGGCTAGCGGGAGGGTCGATGAGCAGTTCTTC. It translates to CASSLGASGRVDEQFF. Drawing the rest from reference TRBV11-2 and TRBJ2-1, the complete variable domain is EAGVAQSPRYKIIEKRQSVAFWCNPISGHATLYWYQQILGQGPKLLIQFQNNGVVDDSQLPKDRFSAERLKGVDSTLKIQPAKLEDSAVYLCASSLGASGRVDEQFFGPGTRLTVL.

The rearrangement uses TRBV19 and TRBJ2-2, with TRBD2 matching 13 bases. V lost 8 bases, J lost 6 bases, and 3 bases stayed unmatched. From germline, CDR1 is LNHDA and CDR2 SQIVND (reference sequence). The CDR3 has 14 residues. The CDR3 loop is CASCGLAGAGELFF. DNA for the CDR3: TGTGCCAGTTGCGGACTAGCGGGAGCCGGGGAGCTGTTTTTT.

The V and J genes are TRBV28 and TRBJ2-1; D might be TRBD2 (5 bases). V was cut by 11 bases and J by 7 bases, with 18 bases left in between. Per the germline V gene, CDR1 is MDHEN and CDR2 is SYDVKM. The CDR3 extends over 13 amino acids. The DNA of the CDR3 is TGTGCCGGAGGCGCCCTTGACCGAAATGAGCAGTTCTTC. Translating gives CAGGALDRNEQFF.

This sequence joins TRBV28 and TRBJ1-5; TRBD1 matches at 7 bases. Unmatched junction bases numbered 3, after V lost 6 bases and J lost 1 base. The CDR3 covers 14 residues. Germline CDR1 is MDHEN and CDR2 is SYDVKM. CDR3 sequence reads: CASRSGQSNQPQHF. DNA for the CDR3: TGTGCCAGCAGATCGGGACAGAGCAATCAGCCCCAGCATTTT.

The rearrangement uses TRBV6-1 and TRBJ2-1; a possible D gene is TRBD2 (6 bases). The germline V and J ends were trimmed by 7 bases and 6 bases, with 16 bases remaining between them. Germline V CDR1 and CDR2: MNHNS, SASEGT. The CDR3 has 14 amino acids. The CDR3 loop reads CASNTFGTANEQFF. The CDR3 region has the DNA TGTGCCAGCAACACCTTCGGGACTGCCAATGAGCAGTTCTTC.

This rearrangement joins TRBV9 to TRBJ2-2, with TRBD2 matching 8 bases. Germline CDR1 reads SGDLS; CDR2 reads YYNGEE. This CDR3 spans 16 amino acids. After removal of 0 bases from V and 4 bases from J, the junction contained 5 bases not matched to a gene. The CDR3 sequence: CASSVEGTRVTGELFF. DNA for the CDR3: TGTGCCAGCAGCGTAGAAGGGACTAGGGTCACCGGGGAGCTGTTTTTT.

V is TRBV2 and J is TRBJ1-5; possible D gene TRBD1, 5 bases. This CDR3 comprises 13 residues. Trimming took off 8 bases at V and 5 bases at J, with 13 bases between the two ends. Germline V gene sequence: CDR1 SNHLY, CDR2 FYNNEI. The DNA for the CDR3 is TGTGCCAGCCAGGGCAGTCGGGATCAGCCCCAGCATTTT. It codes for CASQGSRDQPQHF. The variable domain in full, with the rest retrieved from reference TRBV2 and TRBJ1-5, is EPEVTQTPSHQVTQMGQEVILRCVPISNHLYFYWYRQILGQKVEFLVSFYNNEISEKSEIFDDQFSVERPDGSNFTLKIRSTKLEDSAMYFCASQGSRDQPQHFGDGTRLSIL.

This clone was counted a few times. The chain employs TRBV5-4 and TRBJ2-5, with D maybe TRBD2 (5 bases). This CDR3 has 14 amino acids. Germline V lookup: CDR1 SGHNT, CDR2 YYREEE (reference sequence). The V end lost 4 bases, the J end lost 2 bases, and 12 bases lay between the germline ends. The CDR3 is CASSPGIVQETQYF. CDR3 in DNA: TGTGCCAGCAGCCCCGGGATCGTTCAAGAGACCCAGTACTTC.

J is TRBJ1-5 and V is TRBV11-2; D gene unclear. The V gene lost 1 base and the J gene lost 0 bases, with 13 bases spanning the gap. This CDR3 is 17 amino acids long. Germline V gives CDR1 SGHAT, CDR2 FQNNGV. In DNA form, the CDR3 reads TGTGCCAGCAGCTTAGCCGCCCAACAAAGTAGCAATCAGCCCCAGCATTTT. Amino acid sequence: CASSLAAQQSSNQPQHF.

This chain links TRBV9 with TRBJ2-1; 7 bases are shared with TRBD1. The CDR3 is made up of 15 amino acids. Per the germline V gene, CDR1 is SGDLS and CDR2 is YYNGEE. After removal of 2 bases from V and 7 bases from J, the junction contained 9 bases not matched to a gene. The CDR3 nucleotides are TGTGCCAGCAGCGTGGACGGGACAGAGGGGAATGAGCAGTTCTTC. Translating it yields CASSVDGTEGNEQFF.

CDR3 nucleotides: TGTGCCAGCAGCTTACTAGCGGGAGTCGCCTACGAGCAGTACTTC. Translation: CASSLLAGVAYEQYF. The chain joins TRBV11-2 to TRBJ2-7; TRBD2 matches at 10 bases. V lost 2 bases to trimming and J lost 2 bases; unmatched junction nucleotides: 3. The CDR3 length is 15 residues. Germline CDR1 reads SGHAT; CDR2 reads FQNNGV.

V usage is TRBV12-5 and J usage is TRBJ2-5, with 7 nucleotides matching TRBD1. Germline V lookup: CDR1 LGHNT, CDR2 FRNRAP. There are 14 residues in the CDR3. Trimming at V came to 5 bases and at J to 1 base, leaving 4 bases not matched to a gene. DNA of the CDR3: TGTGCTAGTGGTGTGGGACAGCCCCAAGAGACCCAGTACTTC. Protein product: CASGVGQPQETQYF.

The J gene is TRBJ2-1, the V gene TRBV18; 9 bases match TRBD2. CDR1 is KGHSH and CDR2 is LQKENI in the germline V gene. V lost 6 bases, J lost 10 bases, and 4 bases stayed unmatched. This CDR3 is built from 12 residues. CDR3 DNA: TGTGCCAGCTCTCTGACTAGCGGAGAGCAGTTCTTC. It specifies CASSLTSGEQFF.

The gene calls are TRBV10-2 and TRBJ1-2; 9 nucleotides match TRBD1. With V trimmed by 3 bases and J by 6 bases, 8 bases remained unmatched. Germline V gene lookup returns CDR1 WSHSY and CDR2 SAAADI. The CDR3 is 15 amino acids. The CDR3 reads CASSDPGTGSHGYTF. The CDR3 nucleotides are TGCGCCAGCAGTGATCCCGGGACAGGGAGTCATGGCTACACCTTC.

This clone was seen a single time. J is TRBJ1-1 and V is TRBV5-6, with D tentatively TRBD1 (6 bases). V lost 2 bases and J 1 base, leaving 6 bases between the germline ends. The CDR3 consists of 13 residues. Germline CDR1 and CDR2: SGHDT and YYEEEE. The CDR3 DNA is TGTGCCAGCAGCTTAGGGGGGAACACTGAAGCTTTCTTT. Translating gives CASSLGGNTEAFF.

This clone was counted between two and nine times. The chain has TRBV7-9 and TRBJ2-1; unclear D gene. Looked up from germline, CDR1 is SEHNR and CDR2 is FQNEAQ (reference sequence). CDR3 length: 12 amino acids. V was clipped by 5 bases and J by 9 bases, with 11 bases between them. Written as DNA, the CDR3 is TGTGCCAGCAGCCCTACCCTAGGTGAGCAGTTCTTC. It yields the protein CASSPTLGEQFF.

The chain recombines TRBV10-3 with TRBJ2-7, with 10 nucleotides matching TRBD2. With V trimmed by 4 bases and J by 2 bases, 2 bases remained unmatched. This CDR3 is 14 amino acids long. Germline lookup yields CDR1 ENHRY and CDR2 SYGVKD. CDR3 DNA: TGTGCCATCAGTGGGACTAGCGGCACCTACGAGCAGTACTTC. It translates to CAISGTSGTYEQYF.

The chain has TRBV27 and TRBJ1-5; D ambiguous. Germline CDR1 reads MNHEY; CDR2 reads SMNVEV (reference sequence). The CDR3 has 14 amino acids. V was trimmed by 5 bases and J by 0 bases, leaving 8 bases between them. CDR3 in amino acids: CASSRVYSNQPQHF. DNA for the CDR3: TGTGCCAGCAGTAGAGTGTATAGCAATCAGCCCCAGCATTTT.

The chain combines TRBV5-4 with TRBJ2-1, with a tentative D call TRBD2 (6 bases). Germline V CDR1 and CDR2: SGHNT, YYREEE (reference sequence). V dropped 4 bases and J dropped 3 bases, with 14 bases sitting between them. This CDR3 has 15 amino acids. The CDR3 region is CASSNKRAVYNEQFF. DNA of the CDR3: TGTGCCAGCAGCAATAAGCGGGCGGTCTACAATGAGCAGTTCTTC.

V gene TRBV2 combines with J gene TRBJ2-5; TRBD2 aligns across 8 bases. Trimming cost V 5 bases and J 1 base; bases outside gene matches: 3. The germline CDR1 and CDR2 sequences are SNHLY and FYNNEI. The CDR3 spans 14 residues. CDR3 nucleotides: TGTGCCAGCAGTTCCGGACTAGCCCAAGAGACCCAGTACTTC. This gives the protein CASSSGLAQETQYF.

V is TRBV14 and J is TRBJ2-7; 11 positions agree with TRBD2. V gave up 2 bases and J gave up 3 bases; unmatched junction bases: 6. Per germline, CDR1 SGHDN and CDR2 FVKESK. The CDR3 covers 16 residues. This chain's CDR3 is CASSQPTSGSFYEQYF. CDR3 nucleotide sequence: TGTGCCAGCAGCCAACCCACTAGCGGGAGTTTCTACGAGCAGTACTTC.

In DNA form, the CDR3 reads TGTGCCAGCAGCCAAGATGGCCGGGACACCCCGTTCTTC. Its translation: CASSQDGRDTPFF. The chain recombines TRBV14 with TRBJ2-1; D possibly corresponds to TRBD1 (6 bases). CDR1 and CDR2 (germline): SGHDN, FVKESK. The germline V and J ends were trimmed by 0 bases and 15 bases, with 15 bases remaining between them. This CDR3 has 13 residues. Full variable domain (outside the CDR3, taken from reference TRBV14 and TRBJ2-1): EAGVTQFPSHSVIEKGQTVTLRCDPISGHDNLYWYRRVMGKEIKFLLHFVKESKQDESGMPNNRFLAERTGGTYSTLKVQPAELEDSGVYFCASSQDGRDTPFFGPGTRLTVL.

The sample holds a few counts of this clone. The chain carries TRBV18 and TRBJ2-3; TRBD2 matches at 11 bases. V shed 6 bases and J 0 bases; nucleotides not matched to a gene: 5. CDR1 and CDR2 (germline): KGHSH, LQKENI. The CDR3 has 16 amino acids. CDR3 DNA: TGTGCCAGCTCTCGACTAGCGGGAAAAAGCACAGATACGCAGTATTTT. Protein sequence: CASSRLAGKSTDTQYF.

V gene TRBV5-1 combines with J gene TRBJ1-1; no firm D call. The CDR3 is 14 amino acids. Trimming left V 1 base short and J 1 base short, with 8 bases between. Germline CDR1 and CDR2: SGHRS and YFSETQ. The CDR3 loop is CASSLQPGNTEAFF. In nucleotides, the CDR3 is TGCGCCAGCAGCTTGCAACCGGGGAACACTGAAGCTTTCTTT.

This clone was seen just once. The chain combines TRBV27 with TRBJ2-7; TRBD2 might be the D (6 bases). The CDR3 covers 15 residues. CDR1 MNHEY and CDR2 SMNVEV come from the germline V gene (reference sequence). V shed 6 bases and J shed 3 bases, with 18 bases lying between them. CDR3 sequence (DNA): TGTGCCAGCAGAGAGCGGGCACACTACGGCTACGAGCAGTACTTC. It is translated as CASRERAHYGYEQYF.

V is TRBV7-2 and J is TRBJ1-1, with D possibly TRBD1 on 5 matching bases. Germline CDR1 SGHTA, CDR2 FQGNSA. The CDR3 spans 14 residues. Trimming stripped 2 bases from V and 5 bases from J, with 12 bases between. The CDR3 here is CASSLYSGLTEAFF. CDR3 nucleotides: TGTGCCAGCAGCTTATACTCAGGGCTGACTGAAGCTTTCTTT. Full variable domain (rest looked up from reference TRBV7-2 and TRBJ1-1): GAGVSQSPSNKVTEKGKDVELRCDPISGHTALYWYRQSLGQGLEFLIYFQGNSAPDKSGLPSDRFSAERTGGSVSTLTIQRTQQEDSAVYLCASSLYSGLTEAFFGQGTRLTVV.

The chain recombines TRBV9 with TRBJ1-1, with D perhaps matching TRBD1 (5 bases). Germline lookup yields CDR1 SGDLS and CDR2 YYNGEE. Trimming cost V 0 bases and J 3 bases, with 12 bases left between them. The CDR3 consists of 15 residues. Written as DNA, the CDR3 is TGTGCCAGCAGCGTAGTCCAGGGAACGTACACTGAAGCTTTCTTT. Its protein is CASSVVQGTYTEAFF.

The V gene is TRBV28, the J gene TRBJ2-4, with 10 nucleotides matching TRBD2. Germline CDR1 MDHEN, CDR2 SYDVKM. V lost 10 bases, J lost 9 bases, and 9 bases stayed unmatched. CDR3 size: 13 residues. CDR3 protein: CAISLAGEGIQYF. The CDR3 DNA is TGTGCCATCTCCCTAGCGGGAGAGGGCATTCAGTACTTC.

This chain uses TRBV5-6 with TRBJ2-3, with a possible D match to TRBD2 (5 bases). The V gene lost 1 base and the J gene lost 0 bases, with 9 bases spanning the gap. Germline V CDR1 and CDR2: SGHDT, YYEEEE. The CDR3 is 15 amino acids. As DNA, the CDR3 is TGTGCCAGCAGCTTGTGGCCTAGCAGCACAGATACGCAGTATTTT. Protein sequence: CASSLWPSSTDTQYF.

CDR3 in amino acids: CASSLVTGSNAPETQYF. For the CDR3, the DNA is TGCGCCAGCAGCTTGGTGACAGGCAGTAACGCTCCAGAGACCCAGTACTTC. J is TRBJ2-5 and V is TRBV5-1, with D possibly matching TRBD1 (6 bases). V lost 0 bases, J lost 4 bases, and 19 bases lay in between. Germline V gives CDR1 SGHRS, CDR2 YFSETQ. The CDR3 length is 17 residues.

This chain joins TRBV5-6 and TRBJ1-4; D is unclear. The CDR3 loop spans 13 amino acids. Germline values: CDR1 SGHDT, CDR2 YYEEEE. V was pared by 0 bases and J by 7 bases, with 7 bases between. CDR3: CASSLGPGEKLFF. The DNA of the CDR3 is TGTGCCAGCAGCTTGGGCCCCGGTGAAAAACTGTTTTTT.

V usage is TRBV27 and J usage is TRBJ1-1; TRBD1 matches at 9 bases. CDR1 is MNHEY, CDR2 SMNVEV, per germline (reference sequence). V was pared by 5 bases and J by 4 bases, with 8 bases of the junction left unmatched. This CDR3 is built from 15 residues. The CDR3 DNA reads as TGTGCCAGCAGTCCGCCGGACAGGGGTGCCACTGAAGCTTTCTTT. Residues: CASSPPDRGATEAFF.